This T cell receptor (beta chain) was recovered during a study of cytomegalovirus exposure and HLA in healthy donors. Trimming cost V 6 bases and J 0 bases, with 12 bases left between them. The CDR3 extends over 16 amino acids. Germline V gene sequence: CDR1 MDHEN, CDR2 SYDVKM. Use of 60 Vbeta and 13 Jbeta primers characterized the PCR. The assay was immunoSEQ multiplex PCR, and TCRdb's table has in-frame clones only and misses some. The repertoire holds 84,000 or so clones, with less than 80% as singletons. Specimen: PBMCs. The receptor was derived from a male donor in good health and CMV-seronegative. The chain couples TRBV28 to TRBJ2-6; D is ambiguous. DNA for the CDR3: TGTGCCAGCAGCCCCCTCCGAGACTCTGGGGCCAACGTCCTGACTTTC. Translation gives CASSPLRDSGANVLTF.